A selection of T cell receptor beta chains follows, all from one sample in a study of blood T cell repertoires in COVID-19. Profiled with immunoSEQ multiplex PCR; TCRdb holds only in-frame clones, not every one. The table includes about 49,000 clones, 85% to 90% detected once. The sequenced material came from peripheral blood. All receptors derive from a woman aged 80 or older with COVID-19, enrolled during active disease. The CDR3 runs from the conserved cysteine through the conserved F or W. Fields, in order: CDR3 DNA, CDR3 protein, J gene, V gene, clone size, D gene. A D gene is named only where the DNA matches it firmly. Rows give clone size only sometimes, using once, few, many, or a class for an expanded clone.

cdr3_nt: TGTGCCATCAAGTCTGCCGGGAACACTGAAGCTTTCTTT
cdr3_aa: CAIKSAGNTEAFF
j_call: TRBJ1-1
v_call: TRBV10-3
clone_size: -
d_call: -

cdr3_nt: TGTGCCACCAATAAGGGACAGGGGAGGGGATCGAACACTGAAGCTTTCTTT
cdr3_aa: CATNKGQGRGSNTEAFF
j_call: TRBJ1-1
v_call: TRBV19
clone_size: -
d_call: TRBD1

cdr3_nt: TGTGCCAGCAGCAAGCGGGGGGCCTATGGCTACACCTTC
cdr3_aa: CASSKRGAYGYTF
j_call: TRBJ1-2
v_call: TRBV6-5
clone_size: -
d_call: -

cdr3_nt: TGTGCCAGCAGCTTTAGACAGGAAGGAACCACTGAAGCTTTCTTT
cdr3_aa: CASSFRQEGTTEAFF
j_call: TRBJ1-1
v_call: TRBV7-9
clone_size: -
d_call: -

cdr3_nt: TGTGCCAGCAGCCCCCGGACAGGGGGTAACTATGGCTACACCTTC
cdr3_aa: CASSPRTGGNYGYTF
j_call: TRBJ1-2
v_call: TRBV3-1/TRBV3-2
clone_size: many
d_call: TRBD1

cdr3_nt: TGTGCCAGCAGCCCCCGGGTTGCCGGGGAGCTGTTTTTT
cdr3_aa: CASSPRVAGELFF
j_call: TRBJ2-2
v_call: TRBV7-3
clone_size: -
d_call: -

cdr3_nt: TGTGCCAGCTCACCACGAGGCATTCTGAACACTGAAGCTTTCTTT
cdr3_aa: CASSPRGILNTEAFF
j_call: TRBJ1-1
v_call: TRBV18
clone_size: -
d_call: -

cdr3_nt: TGTGCCAGCAGCCGTGGGGGGGTGAACACTGAAGCTTTCTTT
cdr3_aa: CASSRGGVNTEAFF
j_call: TRBJ1-1
v_call: TRBV5-5
clone_size: -
d_call: -

cdr3_nt: TGTGCCAGCAGTCCCAGCACTAGCGGATACAATGAGCAGTTCTTC
cdr3_aa: CASSPSTSGYNEQFF
j_call: TRBJ2-1
v_call: TRBV6-2/TRBV6-3
clone_size: -
d_call: TRBD2

cdr3_nt: TGTGCCAGCAGTTACTCGAGACGGAGCTCTGGAAACACCATATATTTT
cdr3_aa: CASSYSRRSSGNTIYF
j_call: TRBJ1-3
v_call: TRBV6-6
clone_size: -
d_call: -

cdr3_nt: TGCAGTGCTAGTTCCGGGTCTTCTGGAAACACCATATATTTT
cdr3_aa: CSASSGSSGNTIYF
j_call: TRBJ1-3
v_call: TRBV20-1
clone_size: -
d_call: -

cdr3_nt: TGTGCCAGCAGTTCCCGTGGACAGGGGGCAATAAATGAAAAACTGTTTTTT
cdr3_aa: CASSSRGQGAINEKLFF
j_call: TRBJ1-4
v_call: TRBV28
clone_size: few
d_call: TRBD1

cdr3_nt: TGTGCCAGTAGTATTGGAGACGGGACTAGCGTCTACGAGCAGTACTTC
cdr3_aa: CASSIGDGTSVYEQYF
j_call: TRBJ2-7
v_call: TRBV19
clone_size: once
d_call: TRBD2